These T cell receptor beta chains were read from a single sample in a study of blood T cells in healthy people across ages. TCRdb reprocessed the 5' RACE reads with MiXCR, giving one entry per CDR3 protein. The table lists 750,000 to 850,000 distinct CDR3 sequences, 20% to 25% of them singletons. The sample was also reused in another study, on T cells of mothers and their children.

Input material: blood. These TCRs come from a boy aged 5-17 years in good health. Each CDR3 is given with its conserved first and last residue. D genes are given only for firm matches. Clone sizes are given selectively: once, few, many, or a class where the clone is expanded.

size,V,J,D,DNA,CDR3
few,TRBV20-1,TRBJ2-1,.,TGCAGTGCCAGGGTACGGGGCGGCAGCTCCTACAATGAGCAGTTCTTC,CSARVRGGSSYNEQFF
few,TRBV6-6,TRBJ2-3,.,TGTGCCAGCAGTTACGACAGTCAGAGTGGGGATACGCAGTATTTT,CASSYDSQSGDTQYF
.,TRBV7-9,TRBJ2-3,TRBD1,TGTGCCAGCAGCTTAAGACAGGGGGAAGCAGATACGCAGTATTTT,CASSLRQGEADTQYF
.,TRBV29-1,TRBJ2-1,.,TGCAGCGTATCGACCGCCGATCTCTACAATGAGCAGTTCTTC,CSVSTADLYNEQFF
.,TRBV28,TRBJ2-7,TRBD2,TGTGCCAGCAGTTTTCCCCCCCGGCTAGCGGGAGAAGGCGAGCAGTACTTC,CASSFPPRLAGEGEQYF
few,TRBV29-1,TRBJ1-2,.,TGCAGCGTTGACGATTGGGGCGGGTCTTTGGGTGACTATGGCTACACCTTC,CSVDDWGGSLGDYGYTF
.,TRBV27,TRBJ2-7,.,TGTGTCGTAGTAGGGCTTGGTAACGAGCAGTACTTC,CVVVGLGNEQYF
.,TRBV12-3/TRBV12-4,TRBJ1-3,.,TGTGCCAGCAGTCGGGGGGGGGAGGAAGCTGGAAACACCATATATTTT,CASSRGGEEAGNTIYF
few,TRBV20-1,TRBJ1-3,.,TGCAGTGCTAGAGACGCTCGGACACCGGGAAACACCATATATTTT,CSARDARTPGNTIYF
few,TRBV6-2/TRBV6-3,TRBJ1-5,.,TGTGCCAGCAGCCGGGCTCGCAATCAGCCCCAGCATTTT,CASSRARNQPQHF